The source of this T cell receptor (beta chain) is a study of cytomegalovirus exposure and HLA in healthy donors. 13 Jbeta primers and 60 Vbeta primers were used for the PCR. The data were produced by immunoSEQ multiplex PCR, yet TCRdb's version contains in-frame clones alone and is incomplete. The sample comprises 150,000 to 200,000 clones, 70% to 80% of which are singletons, and 2% to 2.5% rests with the top ten. The CDR3 totals 16 residues. CDR1 is SQVTM and CDR2 is ANQGSEA in the germline V gene. Losses at the gene ends were 7 bases for V and 4 bases for J; bases not matched to a gene: 17. The receptor's source is a woman aged 25-40 years in good health and CMV-seropositive. The specimen was PBMCs. The V and J genes are TRBV29-1 and TRBJ2-3; 7 bases align to TRBD2. As DNA, the CDR3 is TGCAGCGGGTGGGGACGGGGGGAAGGGCGACCAGATACGCAGTATTTT. Amino acids: CSGWGRGEGRPDTQYF.